This is a list of T cell receptor beta chains from one sample in a study of blood T cell repertoires in COVID-19. Profiling relied on immunoSEQ multiplex PCR, and the TCRdb table lists in-frame clones only, not all of them. The sample consists of approximately 300,000 clones, around 84% of them appearing once. What was sequenced was PBMCs or T cells enriched from blood (not recorded which). The receptors stem from a woman aged 18-29 years who had recovered from COVID-19. Both conserved end residues are part of each CDR3. D genes are given only for firm matches. Some rows mark clone size as missing; the rest say once, few, many or name a class of expanded clone.

d_gene: TRBD1
v_gene: TRBV5-4
abundance: -
j_gene: TRBJ2-3
CDR3aa: CASSFGQGGGADTQYF
CDR3nt: TGTGCCAGCAGCTTCGGACAGGGAGGTGGTGCAGATACGCAGTATTTT

d_gene: -
v_gene: TRBV18
abundance: once
j_gene: TRBJ2-2
CDR3aa: CASSPPSRLNTGELFF
CDR3nt: TGTGCCAGCTCACCACCGAGCAGGTTGAACACCGGGGAGCTGTTTTTT

d_gene: TRBD1
v_gene: TRBV6-4
abundance: -
j_gene: TRBJ1-2
CDR3aa: CASPGTDYGYTF
CDR3nt: TGTGCCAGTCCCGGGACAGACTATGGCTACACCTTC

d_gene: TRBD1
v_gene: TRBV10-3
abundance: -
j_gene: TRBJ1-1
CDR3aa: CAISGSGQPNTEAFF
CDR3nt: TGTGCCATCAGTGGGTCGGGACAGCCGAACACTGAAGCTTTCTTT

d_gene: TRBD1
v_gene: TRBV19
abundance: -
j_gene: TRBJ1-2
CDR3aa: CASSPTGGLYGYTF
CDR3nt: TGTGCCAGTAGCCCGACAGGGGGACTCTATGGCTACACCTTC

d_gene: -
v_gene: TRBV5-1
abundance: few
j_gene: TRBJ2-2
CDR3aa: CASSLDGDGELFF
CDR3nt: TGCGCCAGCAGCTTGGACGGGGACGGGGAGCTGTTTTTT

d_gene: -
v_gene: TRBV23-1
abundance: -
j_gene: TRBJ1-1
CDR3aa: CASSQTTRQASLLNTEAFF
CDR3nt: TGCGCCAGCAGCCAAACCACCCGACAGGCATCTCTACTGAACACTGAAGCTTTCTTT

d_gene: TRBD1
v_gene: TRBV2
abundance: once
j_gene: TRBJ2-5
CDR3aa: CASSESGGKTQYF
CDR3nt: TGTGCCAGCAGTGAATCAGGGGGCAAGACCCAGTACTTC

d_gene: -
v_gene: TRBV7-8
abundance: -
j_gene: TRBJ2-5
CDR3aa: CASSLGQYQETQYF
CDR3nt: TGTGCCAGCAGCTTAGGGCAGTATCAAGAGACCCAGTACTTC

d_gene: -
v_gene: TRBV15
abundance: -
j_gene: TRBJ1-3
CDR3aa: CATSLAIYSGNTIYF
CDR3nt: TGTGCCACCAGCTTAGCCATCTACTCTGGAAACACCATATATTTT

d_gene: -
v_gene: TRBV7-6
abundance: -
j_gene: TRBJ2-3
CDR3aa: CASSSGRAPWDTQYF
CDR3nt: TGTGCCAGCAGCTCTGGGCGGGCGCCCTGGGATACGCAGTATTTT

d_gene: TRBD1
v_gene: TRBV13
abundance: -
j_gene: TRBJ1-2
CDR3aa: CASSFQGAVSYGYTF
CDR3nt: TGTGCCAGCAGCTTCCAGGGGGCAGTCTCATACGGCTACACCTTC

d_gene: -
v_gene: TRBV19
abundance: -
j_gene: TRBJ1-1
CDR3aa: CASSARRETEAFF
CDR3nt: TGTGCCAGTAGTGCCAGGCGGGAAACTGAAGCTTTCTTT

d_gene: -
v_gene: TRBV7-3
abundance: -
j_gene: TRBJ2-2
CDR3aa: CASSLKGPRTVGTNTGELFF
CDR3nt: TGTGCCAGCAGCTTAAAAGGCCCCAGGACAGTAGGCACGAACACCGGGGAGCTGTTTTTT

d_gene: TRBD2
v_gene: TRBV9
abundance: -
j_gene: TRBJ2-1
CDR3aa: CASSGSGGAGNEQFF
CDR3nt: TGTGCCAGCAGCGGAAGCGGGGGGGCCGGGAATGAGCAGTTCTTC

d_gene: TRBD1
v_gene: TRBV5-4
abundance: once
j_gene: TRBJ1-1
CDR3aa: CASSPGQGDTEAFF
CDR3nt: TGTGCCAGCAGCCCCGGACAGGGTGACACTGAAGCTTTCTTT

d_gene: -
v_gene: TRBV6-5
abundance: -
j_gene: TRBJ1-4
CDR3aa: CASSFQGMNEKLFF
CDR3nt: TGTGCCAGCAGTTTTCAGGGTATGAATGAAAAACTGTTTTTT

d_gene: -
v_gene: TRBV10-3
abundance: -
j_gene: TRBJ2-2
CDR3aa: CAISEASRNTGELFF
CDR3nt: TGTGCCATCAGTGAGGCTTCTAGGAACACCGGGGAGCTGTTTTTT

d_gene: TRBD2
v_gene: TRBV6-5
abundance: -
j_gene: TRBJ2-7
CDR3aa: CASSYWTSGPYEQYF
CDR3nt: TGTGCCAGCAGTTATTGGACTAGCGGGCCCTACGAGCAGTACTTC

d_gene: -
v_gene: TRBV7-9
abundance: -
j_gene: TRBJ1-4
CDR3aa: CASSLRRVGANEKLFF
CDR3nt: TGTGCCAGCAGCTTAAGAAGGGTCGGGGCTAATGAAAAACTGTTTTTT

d_gene: -
v_gene: TRBV25-1
abundance: -
j_gene: TRBJ1-2
CDR3aa: CASRSDRDYYGYTF
CDR3nt: TGTGCCAGCAGATCGGACCGGGATTACTATGGCTACACCTTC

d_gene: -
v_gene: TRBV6-5
abundance: -
j_gene: TRBJ1-2
CDR3aa: CASSYATGYGYTF
CDR3nt: TGTGCCAGCAGTTATGCGACAGGATATGGCTACACCTTC

d_gene: -
v_gene: TRBV6-5
abundance: -
j_gene: TRBJ1-5
CDR3aa: CASSPTGNQPQHF
CDR3nt: TGTGCCAGCAGCCCAACAGGGAATCAGCCCCAGCATTTT

d_gene: TRBD1
v_gene: TRBV13
abundance: -
j_gene: TRBJ1-1
CDR3aa: CASSRGGSDAFF
CDR3nt: TGTGCCAGCAGCCGAGGGGGCTCGGATGCTTTCTTT

d_gene: -
v_gene: TRBV5-6
abundance: once
j_gene: TRBJ1-4
CDR3aa: CASSSVIGMGEKLFF
CDR3nt: TGTGCCAGCAGCTCCGTGATCGGGATGGGTGAAAAACTGTTTTTT

d_gene: -
v_gene: TRBV28
abundance: -
j_gene: TRBJ2-6
CDR3aa: CANQRSGANVLTF
CDR3nt: TGTGCAAACCAGAGGTCTGGGGCCAACGTCCTGACTTTC

d_gene: TRBD1
v_gene: TRBV10-2
abundance: -
j_gene: TRBJ2-1
CDR3aa: CASRGQGNWNEQFF
CDR3nt: TGCGCCAGCAGGGGACAGGGGAATTGGAATGAGCAGTTCTTC

d_gene: -
v_gene: TRBV11-1
abundance: -
j_gene: TRBJ1-2
CDR3aa: CASSLDDRSYGYTF
CDR3nt: TGTGCCAGCAGCTTAGATGACAGGTCCTATGGCTACACCTTC

d_gene: -
v_gene: TRBV30
abundance: -
j_gene: TRBJ2-5
CDR3aa: CAWSLTGKETQYF
CDR3nt: TGTGCCTGGAGTTTAACAGGGAAAGAGACCCAGTACTTC

d_gene: -
v_gene: TRBV19
abundance: -
j_gene: TRBJ2-1
CDR3aa: CASSTQGGLNEQFF
CDR3nt: TGTGCCAGTAGTACCCAGGGAGGACTGAATGAGCAGTTCTTC

d_gene: -
v_gene: TRBV10-3
abundance: -
j_gene: TRBJ1-1
CDR3aa: CAISDGARGPAEAFF
CDR3nt: TGTGCCATCAGTGATGGGGCGCGGGGACCGGCTGAAGCTTTCTTT

d_gene: TRBD1
v_gene: TRBV7-8
abundance: -
j_gene: TRBJ2-3
CDR3aa: CASSQLRPRRDRGGDTQYF
CDR3nt: TGTGCCAGCAGCCAATTACGCCCCCGCCGGGACAGGGGCGGGGATACGCAGTATTTT

d_gene: -
v_gene: TRBV7-9
abundance: -
j_gene: TRBJ1-5
CDR3aa: CASSPPNNQPQHF
CDR3nt: TGTGCCAGCAGCCCCCCCAACAATCAGCCCCAGCATTTT

d_gene: -
v_gene: TRBV4-1
abundance: -
j_gene: TRBJ1-2
CDR3aa: CASSQDQTARNGYTF
CDR3nt: TGCGCCAGCAGCCAAGATCAGACGGCGAGGAATGGCTACACCTTC

d_gene: -
v_gene: TRBV19
abundance: -
j_gene: TRBJ1-1
CDR3aa: CASRRGNTEAFF
CDR3nt: TGTGCCAGTAGGCGGGGTAACACTGAAGCTTTCTTT

d_gene: -
v_gene: TRBV5-4
abundance: -
j_gene: TRBJ1-4
CDR3aa: CASSSGGVANEKLFF
CDR3nt: TGTGCCAGCAGCTCGGGGGGGGTCGCTAATGAAAAACTGTTTTTT

d_gene: -
v_gene: TRBV7-3
abundance: -
j_gene: TRBJ1-1
CDR3aa: CASSLFPDSNTEAFF
CDR3nt: TGTGCCAGCAGCTTGTTTCCGGACAGTAACACTGAAGCTTTCTTT

d_gene: -
v_gene: TRBV18
abundance: -
j_gene: TRBJ1-3
CDR3aa: CASSRGEAERNTIYF
CDR3nt: TGTGCCAGCTCACGAGGAGAGGCAGAGAGAAACACCATATATTTT

d_gene: -
v_gene: TRBV19
abundance: -
j_gene: TRBJ2-7
CDR3aa: CASSIGTDFYEQYF
CDR3nt: TGTGCCAGTAGTATAGGGACAGATTTCTACGAGCAGTACTTC

d_gene: TRBD1
v_gene: TRBV9
abundance: -
j_gene: TRBJ2-2
CDR3aa: CASSVGQGTGELFF
CDR3nt: TGTGCCAGCAGCGTAGGACAGGGGACCGGGGAGCTGTTTTTT

d_gene: TRBD2
v_gene: TRBV30
abundance: -
j_gene: TRBJ2-7
CDR3aa: CAWRAGVGNEQYF
CDR3nt: TGTGCCTGGAGGGCGGGGGTCGGTAACGAGCAGTACTTC

d_gene: TRBD1
v_gene: TRBV9
abundance: -
j_gene: TRBJ1-2
CDR3aa: CASGLGDRVNVRDGYTF
CDR3nt: TGTGCCAGCGGCCTGGGGGACAGGGTCAATGTTAGGGACGGCTACACCTTC

d_gene: TRBD1
v_gene: TRBV27
abundance: -
j_gene: TRBJ1-5
CDR3aa: CASSLAGGGNQPQHF
CDR3nt: TGTGCCAGCAGTTTGGCAGGGGGCGGCAATCAGCCCCAGCATTTT

d_gene: -
v_gene: TRBV18
abundance: -
j_gene: TRBJ2-5
CDR3aa: CASSQYRRADYVGQETQYF
CDR3nt: TGTGCCAGCTCTCAATACAGGAGGGCGGATTATGTCGGTCAAGAGACCCAGTACTTC

d_gene: -
v_gene: TRBV9
abundance: -
j_gene: TRBJ2-1
CDR3aa: CASSVVAGRGVYNEQFF
CDR3nt: TGTGCCAGCAGCGTAGTTGCCGGACGGGGAGTATACAATGAGCAGTTCTTC

d_gene: TRBD1
v_gene: TRBV28
abundance: few
j_gene: TRBJ2-7
CDR3aa: CASRGGDDRGLEQYF
CDR3nt: TGTGCCTCCAGAGGCGGGGATGACAGGGGGCTGGAGCAGTACTTC

d_gene: TRBD1
v_gene: TRBV28
abundance: -
j_gene: TRBJ1-1
CDR3aa: CASSRPTGGGGEAFF
CDR3nt: TGTGCCAGCAGCCGCCCTACAGGGGGGGGCGGTGAAGCTTTCTTT

d_gene: TRBD1
v_gene: TRBV5-6
abundance: -
j_gene: TRBJ2-4
CDR3aa: CASSLVLPGQGENIQYF
CDR3nt: TGTGCCAGCAGCTTGGTCCTACCGGGACAGGGAGAAAACATTCAGTACTTC